The clone carrying this T cell receptor (beta chain) has more than one count but fewer than ten. Its antigen is currently unknown. The data belong to a study of cytomegalovirus exposure and HLA in healthy donors. Study information: Early release data held tens of millions of unique TCRs from HLA-typed donors.

The study ran its PCR with 60 Vbeta and 13 Jbeta primers. TCRdb's table, derived via immunoSEQ multiplex PCR, lists solely in-frame clones and lacks some. This sample has roughly 100,000 clones; approximately 70% occur once, and the top ten carry approximately 10%. Study findings and constraints: It was reported that TCR beta sequences correctly inferred the HLA-A and HLA-B alleles for most subjects.

The V gene end was trimmed by 1 base and the J gene end by 5 bases; junction bases not matched to a gene: 5. Germline V gene lookup returns CDR1 GTSNPN and CDR2 SVGIG (reference sequence). CDR3 length: 14 amino acids. This receptor was obtained from a man between 40 and 49 years old in good health and CMV-seropositive. The sample taken for sequencing was PBMCs. The rearrangement links TRBV30 to TRBJ1-5; 7 nucleotides match TRBD1. This CDR3 is CAWSGGGLYQPQHF. The CDR3 DNA follows: TGTGCCTGGAGTGGAGGGGGCTTATATCAGCCCCAGCATTTT.